This section outlines one TCR beta chain sequence together with its context. Antigen specificity is unknown. The investigators amplified TCR beta CDR3 regions from RNA transcripts. A first-round RT-PCR of the TCR CDR3 used the HTBI primer set. TCRdb passed the multiplex PCR reads through MiXCR, listing each CDR3 protein once. This sample has around 300,000 distinct CDR3 sequences, with approximately 21% found just once. Germline assignment: CDR1 MDHEN and CDR2 SYDVKM. CDR3 length: 16 residues. The V and J ends lost 6 bases and 4 bases respectively, with 20 bases between them. Ophthalmopathy patients all had a Clinical Activity Score of at least 3, a NOSPECS grade of at least 4 and disease under 3 months old. Thyroid ultrasound and orbital computed tomography, with clinical symptoms and serum thyroxine and TRAb, informed diagnoses. These data belong to a study of T cells in Graves' hyperthyroidism and ophthalmopathy. Overall study results and limits: Blood also showed most of the thyroid clonotypes that were expanded above 0.001. In validation, the model predicted ophthalmopathy. These predictions came a median roughly 6.5 months before onset.

Source material: blood. This chain uses TRBV28 with TRBJ2-3; weak D call: TRBD2 (5 bases). The clonotype originates from a man under 40 with Graves' ophthalmopathy. In DNA form, the CDR3 reads TGTGCCAGCAGGCGAAACCCTACCGTGGGAGCAGATACGCAGTATTTT. This encodes CASRRNPTVGADTQYF.